This T cell receptor beta chain was sequenced for a study of CD8 T cells in Susac syndrome. RNA totalling about 0.5 to 1 ug underwent reverse transcription with random hexamers. The CDR3 of TCR beta was amplified by immunoSEQ multiplex PCR across 54 Vbeta and 13 Jbeta. MiXCR, applied by TCRdb to the immunoSEQ multiplex PCR reads, yields one record per CDR3 protein. This table holds approximately 90,000 distinct CDR3 sequences, roughly 93% found once. Note on this clonotype: Its antigen is unknown.

Study results and caveats: Regarding the TCR sequencing and HLA analysis, the study admitted that a relatively small number of individuals were involved.

High-throughput TCR beta sequencing covered peripheral CD8+ and CD4+ T cells. It was negative isolation that provided the CD8+ and CD4+ T cells, whereas TEMRA cells were enriched by FACS. This receptor was obtained from a human donor in good health. Sequencing was performed on CD8+ T cells from PBMCs.

CDR3 protein: CASTSSRTGNYEQYF. The CDR3 nucleotides are TGTGCCAGCACCTCTTCGAGGACAGGGAACTACGAGCAGTACTTC. V usage is TRBV7-9 and J usage is TRBJ2-7; 8 bases line up with TRBD1. Germline V gives CDR1 SEHNR, CDR2 FQNEAQ (reference sequence). This CDR3 spans 15 amino acids. J was trimmed by 3 bases and V by 7 bases; bases with no gene match: 11.